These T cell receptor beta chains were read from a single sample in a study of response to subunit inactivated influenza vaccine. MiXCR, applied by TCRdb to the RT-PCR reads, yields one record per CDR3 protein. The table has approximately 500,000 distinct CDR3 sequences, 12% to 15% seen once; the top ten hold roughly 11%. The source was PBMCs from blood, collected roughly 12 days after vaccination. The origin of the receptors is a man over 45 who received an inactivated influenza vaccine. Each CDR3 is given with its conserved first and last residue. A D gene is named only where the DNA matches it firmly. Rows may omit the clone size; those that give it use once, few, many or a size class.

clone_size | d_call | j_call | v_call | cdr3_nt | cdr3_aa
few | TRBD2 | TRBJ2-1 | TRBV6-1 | TGTGCCAGCAGTGCCGGGGGGGCCCCCAATGAGCAGTTCTTC | CASSAGGAPNEQFF
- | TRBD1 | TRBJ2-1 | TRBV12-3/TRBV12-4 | TGTGCCAGCAGCAAACAGGGGGCTTTGAATGAGCAGTTCTTC | CASSKQGALNEQFF
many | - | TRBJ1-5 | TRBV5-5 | TGTGCCAGCAGCTTGGCAGCGGGGGGCAATCAGCCCCAGCATTTT | CASSLAAGGNQPQHF
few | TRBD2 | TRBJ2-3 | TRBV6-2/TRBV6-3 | TGTGCCAGCAGAAATAGCGGGGGTAGCACAGATACGCAGTATTTT | CASRNSGGSTDTQYF
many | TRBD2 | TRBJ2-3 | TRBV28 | TGTGCCAGCACCCTCTGGGGGGGGAGAGATACGCAGTATTTT | CASTLWGGRDTQYF
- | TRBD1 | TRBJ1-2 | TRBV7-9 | TGTGCCAGCAGCTGGGGACAGGATGGCTACACCTTC | CASSWGQDGYTF
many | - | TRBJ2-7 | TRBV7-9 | TGTGCCAGCAGCGATCGCATGAGCGAGCAGTACTTC | CASSDRMSEQYF
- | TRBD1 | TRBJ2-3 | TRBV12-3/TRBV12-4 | TGTGCCAGTTCGGGACAGCTCACAGATACGCAGTATTTT | CASSGQLTDTQYF
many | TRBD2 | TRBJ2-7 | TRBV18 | TGTGCCAGCTCACCACAAGCGGGAAGCTACGAGCAGTACTTC | CASSPQAGSYEQYF
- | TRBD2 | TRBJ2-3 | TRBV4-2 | TGTGCCAGCAGCCATATCGGACTAGCGATGAAGACAGATACGCAGTATTTT | CASSHIGLAMKTDTQYF
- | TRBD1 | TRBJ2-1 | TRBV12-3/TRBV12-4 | TGTGCCAGCAGTTCCGCCGGGACAGAGGGTTATGAGCAGTTCTTC | CASSSAGTEGYEQFF
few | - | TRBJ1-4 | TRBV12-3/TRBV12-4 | TGTGCCAGCAGTTGGACAGCAACTAATGAAAAACTGTTTTTT | CASSWTATNEKLFF
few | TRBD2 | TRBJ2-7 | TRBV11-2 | TGTGCCAGCAGCTTAGTAACTAGCGGTTACGAGCAGTACTTC | CASSLVTSGYEQYF
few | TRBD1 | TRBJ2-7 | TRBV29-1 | TGCAGCGTCTCAGGGGGGACAGGGCATAGGGAGCAGTACTTC | CSVSGGTGHREQYF
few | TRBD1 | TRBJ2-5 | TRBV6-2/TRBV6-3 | TGTGCCAGCACCACTGACAGGGTACCTCAAGAGACCCAGTACTTC | CASTTDRVPQETQYF
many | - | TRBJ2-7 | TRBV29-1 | TGCAGCGTTGTAGTCGATCTTCAGGGACCACTACCCTACGAGCAGTACTTC | CSVVVDLQGPLPYEQYF
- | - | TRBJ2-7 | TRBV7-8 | TGTGCCAGCAGCGCCGCTAGGACCGGGCGTTTGGAGCAGTACTTC | CASSAARTGRLEQYF